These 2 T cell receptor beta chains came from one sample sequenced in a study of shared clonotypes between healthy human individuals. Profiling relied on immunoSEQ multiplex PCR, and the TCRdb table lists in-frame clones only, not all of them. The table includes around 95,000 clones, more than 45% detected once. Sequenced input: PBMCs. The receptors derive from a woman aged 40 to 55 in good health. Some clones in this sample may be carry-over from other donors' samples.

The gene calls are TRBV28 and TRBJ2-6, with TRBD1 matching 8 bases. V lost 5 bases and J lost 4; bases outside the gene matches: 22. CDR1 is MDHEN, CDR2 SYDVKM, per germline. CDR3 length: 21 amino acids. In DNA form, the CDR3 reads TGTGCCAGCAGTCGGCCTGGGTTAGTAGGGACAGGCTCTCCGGGGGCCAACGTCCTGACTTTC. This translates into CASSRPGLVGTGSPGANVLTF.

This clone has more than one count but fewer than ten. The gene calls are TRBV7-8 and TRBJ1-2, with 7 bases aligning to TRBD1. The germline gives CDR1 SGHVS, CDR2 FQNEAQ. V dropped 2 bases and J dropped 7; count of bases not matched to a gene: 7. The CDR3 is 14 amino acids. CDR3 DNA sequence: TGTGCCAGCAGCTTACCGGGACAGAGGGGTGGCTACACCTTC. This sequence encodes CASSLPGQRGGYTF. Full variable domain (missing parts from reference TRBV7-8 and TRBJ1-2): GAGVSQSPRYKVAKRGQDVALRCDPISGHVSLFWYQQALGQGPEFLTYFQNEAQLDKSGLPSDRFFAERPEGSVSTLKIQRTQQEDSAVYLCASSLPGQRGGYTFGSGTRLTVV.